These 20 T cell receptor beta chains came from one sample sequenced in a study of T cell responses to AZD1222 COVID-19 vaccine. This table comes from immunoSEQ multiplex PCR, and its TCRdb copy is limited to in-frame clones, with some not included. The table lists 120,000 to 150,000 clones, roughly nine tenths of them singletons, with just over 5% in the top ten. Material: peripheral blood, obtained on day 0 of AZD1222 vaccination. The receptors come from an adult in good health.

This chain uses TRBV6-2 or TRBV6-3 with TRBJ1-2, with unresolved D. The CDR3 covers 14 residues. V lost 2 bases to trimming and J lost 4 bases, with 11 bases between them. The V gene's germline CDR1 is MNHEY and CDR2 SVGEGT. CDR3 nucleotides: TGTGCCAGCAGTTACCACTCCACGTCCTATGGCTACACCTTC. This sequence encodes CASSYHSTSYGYTF.

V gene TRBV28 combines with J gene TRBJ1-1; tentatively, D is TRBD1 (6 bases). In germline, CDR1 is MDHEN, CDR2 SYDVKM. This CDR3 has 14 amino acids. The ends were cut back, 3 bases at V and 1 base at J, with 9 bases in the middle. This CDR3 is CASSLIRGNTEAFF. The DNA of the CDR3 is TGTGCCAGCAGTTTGATCAGGGGGAACACTGAAGCTTTCTTT.

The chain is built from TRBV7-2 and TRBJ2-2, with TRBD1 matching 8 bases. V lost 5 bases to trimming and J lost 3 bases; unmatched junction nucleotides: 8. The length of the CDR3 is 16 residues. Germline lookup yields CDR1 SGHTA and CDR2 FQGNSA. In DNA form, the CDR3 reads TGTGCCAGCAGCCCGCGGACAGGGAGTGACACCGGGGAGCTGTTTTTT. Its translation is CASSPRTGSDTGELFF.

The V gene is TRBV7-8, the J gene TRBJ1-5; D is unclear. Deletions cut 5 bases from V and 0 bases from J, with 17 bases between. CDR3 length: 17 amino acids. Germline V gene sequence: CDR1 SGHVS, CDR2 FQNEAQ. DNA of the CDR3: TGTGCCAGCAGCGTTAGTGCTAGTTTTAATAGCAATCAGCCCCAGCATTTT. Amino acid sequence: CASSVSASFNSNQPQHF.

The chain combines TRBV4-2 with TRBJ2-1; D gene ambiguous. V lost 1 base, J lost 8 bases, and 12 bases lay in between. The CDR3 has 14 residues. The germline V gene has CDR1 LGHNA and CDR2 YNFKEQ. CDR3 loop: CASSQVLGPYEQFF. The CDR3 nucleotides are TGTGCCAGCAGCCAAGTACTGGGCCCCTATGAGCAGTTCTTC.

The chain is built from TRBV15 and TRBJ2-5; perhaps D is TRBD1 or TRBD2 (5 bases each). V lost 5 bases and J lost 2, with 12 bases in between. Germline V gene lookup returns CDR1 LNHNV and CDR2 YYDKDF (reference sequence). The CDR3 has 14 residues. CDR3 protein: CATSWGRQQETQYF. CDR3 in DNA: TGTGCCACCAGCTGGGGACGCCAGCAAGAGACCCAGTACTTC.

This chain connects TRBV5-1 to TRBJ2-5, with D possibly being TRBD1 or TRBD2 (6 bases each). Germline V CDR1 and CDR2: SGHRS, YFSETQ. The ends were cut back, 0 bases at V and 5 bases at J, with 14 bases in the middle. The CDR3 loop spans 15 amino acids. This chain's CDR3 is CASSLGGGQVETQYF. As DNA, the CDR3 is TGCGCCAGCAGCTTGGGAGGGGGGCAAGTGGAGACCCAGTACTTC.

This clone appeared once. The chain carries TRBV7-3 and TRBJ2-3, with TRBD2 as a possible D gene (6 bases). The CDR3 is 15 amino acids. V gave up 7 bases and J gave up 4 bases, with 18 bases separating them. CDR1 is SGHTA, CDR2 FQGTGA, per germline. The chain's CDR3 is CASTLFGGRADTQYF. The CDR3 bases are TGTGCCAGCACCCTGTTCGGGGGTCGGGCAGATACGCAGTATTTT.

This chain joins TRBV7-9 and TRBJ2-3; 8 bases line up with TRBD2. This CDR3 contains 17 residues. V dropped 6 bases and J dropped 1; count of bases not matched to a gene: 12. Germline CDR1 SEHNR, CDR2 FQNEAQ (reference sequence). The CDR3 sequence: CASSPGSAGGRTDTQYF. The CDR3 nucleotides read TGTGCCAGCAGTCCTGGTAGCGCGGGAGGACGCACAGATACGCAGTATTTT.

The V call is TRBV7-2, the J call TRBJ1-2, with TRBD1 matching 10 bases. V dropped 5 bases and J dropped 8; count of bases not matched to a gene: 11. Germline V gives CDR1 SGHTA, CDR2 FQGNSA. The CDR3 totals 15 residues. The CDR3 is CASSQRATGGFGYTF. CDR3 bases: TGTGCCAGCAGCCAGAGGGCGACAGGGGGCTTCGGCTACACCTTC.

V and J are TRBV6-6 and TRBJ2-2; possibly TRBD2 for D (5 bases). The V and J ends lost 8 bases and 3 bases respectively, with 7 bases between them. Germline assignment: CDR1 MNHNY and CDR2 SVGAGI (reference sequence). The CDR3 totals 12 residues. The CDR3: CASRGDTGELFF. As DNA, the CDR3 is TGTGCCAGCCGGGGAGACACCGGGGAGCTGTTTTTT.

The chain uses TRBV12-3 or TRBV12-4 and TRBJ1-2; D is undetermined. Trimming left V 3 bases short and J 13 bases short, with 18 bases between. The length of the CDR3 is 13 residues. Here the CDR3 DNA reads TGTGCCAGCAGTTTCCGGCGGCCAATGTATGTCACCTTC. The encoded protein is CASSFRRPMYVTF.

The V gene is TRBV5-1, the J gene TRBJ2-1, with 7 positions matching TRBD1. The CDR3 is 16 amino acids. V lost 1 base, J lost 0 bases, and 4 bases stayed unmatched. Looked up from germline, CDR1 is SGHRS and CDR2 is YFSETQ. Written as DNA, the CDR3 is TGCGCCAGCAGCTTGACAGGGGAGAGCTCCTACAATGAGCAGTTCTTC. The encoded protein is CASSLTGESSYNEQFF.

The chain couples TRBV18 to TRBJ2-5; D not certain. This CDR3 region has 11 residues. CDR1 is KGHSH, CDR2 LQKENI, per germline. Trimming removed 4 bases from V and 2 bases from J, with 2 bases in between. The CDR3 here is CASSRQETQYF. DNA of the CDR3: TGTGCCAGCTCACGACAAGAGACCCAGTACTTC.

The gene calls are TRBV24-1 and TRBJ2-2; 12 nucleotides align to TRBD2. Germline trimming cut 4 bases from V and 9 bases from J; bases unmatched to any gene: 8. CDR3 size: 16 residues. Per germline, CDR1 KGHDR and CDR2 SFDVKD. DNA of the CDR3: TGTGCCACCAGTGACAAGACTAGCGGGAGCTTCAGGGAGCTGTTTTTT. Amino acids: CATSDKTSGSFRELFF.

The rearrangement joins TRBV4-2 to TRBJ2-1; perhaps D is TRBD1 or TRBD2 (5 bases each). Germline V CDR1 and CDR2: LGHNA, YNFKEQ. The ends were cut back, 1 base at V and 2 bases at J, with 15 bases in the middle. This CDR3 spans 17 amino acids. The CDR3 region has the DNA TGTGCCAGCAGCCAAGCCGTTGGGACCAATGCCTACAATGAGCAGTTCTTC. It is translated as CASSQAVGTNAYNEQFF.

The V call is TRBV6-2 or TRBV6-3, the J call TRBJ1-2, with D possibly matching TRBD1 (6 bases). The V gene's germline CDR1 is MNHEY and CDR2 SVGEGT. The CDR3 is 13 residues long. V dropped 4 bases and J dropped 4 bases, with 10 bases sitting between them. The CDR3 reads CASSSGTLYGYTF. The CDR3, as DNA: TGTGCCAGCAGTTCCGGGACACTCTATGGCTACACCTTC.

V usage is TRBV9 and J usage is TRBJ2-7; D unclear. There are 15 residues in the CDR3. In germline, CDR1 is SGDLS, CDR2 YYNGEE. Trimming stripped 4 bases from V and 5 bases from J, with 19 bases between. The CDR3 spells CASSSPGPGRDEQYF. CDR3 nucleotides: TGTGCCAGCAGCTCCCCGGGTCCCGGAAGGGACGAGCAGTACTTC.

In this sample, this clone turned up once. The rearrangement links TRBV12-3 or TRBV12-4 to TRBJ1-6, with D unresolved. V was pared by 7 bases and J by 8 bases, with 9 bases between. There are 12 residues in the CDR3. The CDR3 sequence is CASTIADSPLHF. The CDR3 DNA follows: TGTGCCAGCACCATAGCAGATTCACCCCTCCACTTT.

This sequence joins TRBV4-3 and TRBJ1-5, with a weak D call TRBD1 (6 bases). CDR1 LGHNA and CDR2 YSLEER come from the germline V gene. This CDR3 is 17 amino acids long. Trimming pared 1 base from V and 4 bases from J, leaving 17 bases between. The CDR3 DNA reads TGCGCCAGCAGCCAAGGCCTCATCCCACAGGGAAATCAGCCCCAGCATTTT. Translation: CASSQGLIPQGNQPQHF.